Listed here is a single T cell receptor beta chain. Clones were read by immunoSEQ multiplex PCR, and TCRdb kept only the in-frame ones, dropping some. Here the sample spans 150,000 to 200,000 clones, under 90% being singletons. This sample is drawn from a study of blood T cell repertoires in COVID-19. Across the study: Acute and convalescent COVID-19 samples came from the United States, Italy and Spain. From T cells, B-cell-depleted T cells, or PBMCs came the material, which was cDNA or gDNA.

The V end lost 6 bases, the J end lost 6 bases, and 20 bases lay between the germline ends. Germline lookup yields CDR1 MNHEY and CDR2 SVGAGI. CDR3 length: 15 amino acids. Followed over time, Seattle patients had been enrolled while infection was active. The sequenced sample consisted of peripheral blood. This receptor was taken from a woman between 65 and 79 years old with COVID-19, enrolled during active disease. This chain links TRBV6-5 with TRBJ1-1; D is unresolved. The DNA for the CDR3 is TGTGCCAGCAGCCGACGCACTCGGGAGGTAGCTGAAGCTTTCTTT. This encodes CASSRRTREVAEAFF.